Sequencing of this TCR beta chain was carried out in a study of cytomegalovirus exposure and HLA in healthy donors. The PCR made use of 60 Vbeta and 13 Jbeta primers. Profiling relied on immunoSEQ multiplex PCR, and the TCRdb table lists in-frame clones only, not all of them. In the table there are roughly 120,000 clones, approximately 80% of which are singletons. This CDR3 has 15 amino acids. Germline V lookup: CDR1 SGHAT, CDR2 FQNNGV. The V and J ends lost 1 base and 2 bases respectively, with 8 bases between them. This receptor was taken from a human donor in good health. J is TRBJ1-4 and V is TRBV11-2, with D tentatively TRBD1 (5 bases). The sequencing sample was made of PBMCs. As DNA, the CDR3 is TGTGCCAGCAGCTTAGGAAGGGGCACTAATGAAAAACTGTTTTTT. Translating it yields CASSLGRGTNEKLFF.